This TCR beta chain was found in a study of cytomegalovirus exposure and HLA in healthy donors. Overall study findings and caveats: The study carried out a later analysis of TCR beta sequences. It associated approximately 15,000 of them with specific HLA alleles at a false discovery rate of 0.05.

The PCR contained 60 Vbeta and 13 Jbeta primers. Some clones are missing from TCRdb's copy, which holds only in-frame ones; the method was immunoSEQ multiplex PCR. The sample carries around 140,000 clones, around two thirds recorded once. CDR1 and CDR2 (germline): MNHNY, SVGAGI (reference sequence). The length of the CDR3 is 14 residues. With V trimmed by 2 bases and J by 5 bases, 5 bases remained unmatched. A word on this clone: Antigen unknown.

The origin of this receptor is a male donor in good health and CMV-seronegative. The sequencing input was PBMCs. The chain couples TRBV6-6 to TRBJ1-1, with 7 bases matching TRBD1. The CDR3 loop is CASSYEGARTEAFF. The CDR3 coding sequence is TGTGCCAGCAGTTACGAGGGGGCGAGGACTGAAGCTTTCTTT.